The 5 T cell receptor beta chains in this list originate from one sample, sequenced in a study of cytomegalovirus exposure and HLA in healthy donors (dated 2017 in TCRdb). Library preparation used the immunoSEQ multiplex PCR assay. For the multiplex PCR, a mixture combining 60 forward primers for TCR Vbeta segments and 13 reverse primers for TCR Jbeta segments was used. TCRdb's version of the immuneACCESS table is confined to in-frame rearrangements and falls short of the full clone set. An unresolved V gene accounts for under half of the shortfall where checked; the remainder is of unknown origin. The sample records 160,000 or so clones, approximately 80% of which are singletons. The ten top clones hold roughly 8% of the sample. Sequenced sample: PBMCs. These receptors all stem from a male donor in good health and CMV-seropositive.

The chain uses TRBV6-5 and TRBJ2-7; 9 positions match TRBD2. This CDR3 region has 15 residues. From germline, CDR1 is MNHEY and CDR2 SVGAGI. Germline trimming cut 6 bases from V and 5 bases from J; bases unmatched to any gene: 11. CDR3 residues: CASSRIAGERHEQYF. Written as DNA, the CDR3 is TGTGCCAGCAGCCGTATAGCGGGGGAACGCCACGAGCAGTACTTC.

The chain is built from TRBV5-1 and TRBJ1-1; no reliable D call. The CDR3 consists of 14 residues. V was pared by 0 bases and J by 1 base, with 7 bases between. Germline CDR1 is SGHRS and CDR2 is YFSETQ. The CDR3 loop reads CASSLEPGNTEAFF. CDR3 bases: TGCGCCAGCAGCTTGGAGCCCGGGAACACTGAAGCTTTCTTT.

The chain carries TRBV4-1 and TRBJ2-2; perhaps TRBD1 as D (5 bases). The CDR3 is 15 residues long. The germline V and J ends were trimmed by 0 bases and 6 bases, with 11 bases remaining between them. The germline gives CDR1 MGHRA, CDR2 YSYEKL. Here the CDR3 reads CASSQEARGSGELFF. In DNA form, the CDR3 reads TGCGCCAGCAGCCAAGAAGCTAGGGGCTCCGGGGAGCTGTTTTTT.

This clone was seen more than once but under ten times. The chain is built from TRBV6-1 and TRBJ1-1; D possibly corresponds to TRBD1 (5 bases). Trimming cost V 10 bases and J 4 bases, with 13 bases left between them. Germline V gene lookup returns CDR1 MNHNS and CDR2 SASEGT. The CDR3 sequence is 12 residues long. CDR3 in amino acids: CATAGPGTEAFF. The CDR3 nucleotides read TGTGCCACGGCAGGGCCGGGCACTGAAGCTTTCTTT.

The V gene is TRBV19, the J gene TRBJ2-1; 8 bases align to TRBD1. CDR3 length equals 12 residues. The V and J ends lost 8 bases and 7 bases, in that order; junction bases with no gene match: 4. Germline assignment: CDR1 LNHDA and CDR2 SQIVND (reference sequence). The CDR3 is CASGDRTNEQFF. The CDR3 DNA is TGTGCCAGTGGGGACAGGACAAATGAGCAGTTCTTC.